Here is one TCR beta chain with its context. Its antigen remains unknown. The data derive from a study of T cell repertoires in cytomegalovirus infection. Study-level points and caveats: Within the response measured ex vivo, HLA-C-restricted CMV-specific TCR beta clonotypes were dominant. Adding up the frequency of public TCR beta families identified people who carried CMV plus the relevant HLA.

From germline, CDR1 is DFQATT and CDR2 SNEGSKA (reference sequence). The CDR3 sequence is 15 residues long. V trimming: 3 bases; J trimming: 8 bases; junction bases outside the gene matches: 10. MiXCR, run by TCRdb on the reads, gives a single entry per CDR3 protein. The sample lists approximately 310,000 distinct CDR3 sequences, roughly 25% seen once, with about 14% in the top ten. The chain links TRBV20-1 to TRBJ2-1; 10 nucleotides align to TRBD1. The material was cultured PBMCs, obtained from culture after CMV antigen stimulation. The TCR was taken from a human donor in good health (CMV status not recorded). Some clones in this sample may be carry-over from other donors' samples. CDR3 region: CSASTRDRGLDEQFF. CDR3 bases: TGCAGTGCTAGTACCCGGGACAGGGGACTCGATGAGCAGTTCTTC.